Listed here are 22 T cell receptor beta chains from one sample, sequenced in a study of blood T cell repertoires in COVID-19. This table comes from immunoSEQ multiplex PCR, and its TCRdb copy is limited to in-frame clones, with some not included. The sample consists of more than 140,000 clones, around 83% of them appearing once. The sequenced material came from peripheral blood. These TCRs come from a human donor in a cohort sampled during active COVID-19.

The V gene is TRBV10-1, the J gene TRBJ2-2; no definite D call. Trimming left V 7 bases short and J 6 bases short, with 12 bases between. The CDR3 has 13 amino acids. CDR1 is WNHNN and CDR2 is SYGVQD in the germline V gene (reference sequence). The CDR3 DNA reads TGCGCCAGCATGGGCCCCTGGTCCGGGGAGCTGTTTTTT. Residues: CASMGPWSGELFF.

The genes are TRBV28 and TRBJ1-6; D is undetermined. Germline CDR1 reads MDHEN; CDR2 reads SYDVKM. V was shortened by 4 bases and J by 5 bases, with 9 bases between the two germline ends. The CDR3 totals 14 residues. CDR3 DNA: TGTGCCAGCAGTTCCGATGGAGATAATTCACCCCTCCACTTT. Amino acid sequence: CASSSDGDNSPLHF.

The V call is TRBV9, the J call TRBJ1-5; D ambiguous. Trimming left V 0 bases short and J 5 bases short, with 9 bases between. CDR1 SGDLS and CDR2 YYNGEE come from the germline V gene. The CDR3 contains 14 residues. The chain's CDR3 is CASSVGPLYQPQHF. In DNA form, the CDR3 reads TGTGCCAGCAGCGTAGGTCCGCTATATCAGCCCCAGCATTTT.

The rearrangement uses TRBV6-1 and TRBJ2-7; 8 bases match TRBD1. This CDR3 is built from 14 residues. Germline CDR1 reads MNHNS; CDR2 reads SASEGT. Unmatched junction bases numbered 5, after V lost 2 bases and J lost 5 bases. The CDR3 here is CASSERQGANEQYF. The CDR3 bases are TGTGCCAGCAGTGAACGCCAGGGGGCCAACGAGCAGTACTTC.

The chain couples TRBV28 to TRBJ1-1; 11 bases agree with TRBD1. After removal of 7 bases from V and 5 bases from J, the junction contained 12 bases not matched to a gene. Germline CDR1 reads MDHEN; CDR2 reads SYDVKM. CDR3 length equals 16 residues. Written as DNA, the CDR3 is TGTGCCAGCAAAGGGAGGCGGGGACAGGGGGGAACTGAAGCTTTCTTT. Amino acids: CASKGRRGQGGTEAFF.

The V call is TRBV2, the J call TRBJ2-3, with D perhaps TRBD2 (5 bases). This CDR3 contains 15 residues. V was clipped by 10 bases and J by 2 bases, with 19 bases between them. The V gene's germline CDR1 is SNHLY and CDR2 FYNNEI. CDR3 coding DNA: TGTGCCACACAGTCCAATAGCGTCATCACAGATACGCAGTATTTT. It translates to CATQSNSVITDTQYF.

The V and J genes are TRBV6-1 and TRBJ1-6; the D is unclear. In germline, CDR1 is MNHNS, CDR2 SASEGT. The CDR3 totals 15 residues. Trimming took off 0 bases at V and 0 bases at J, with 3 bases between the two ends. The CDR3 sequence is CASSEARSYNSPLHF. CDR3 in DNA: TGTGCCAGCAGTGAAGCGCGCTCCTATAATTCACCCCTCCACTTT.

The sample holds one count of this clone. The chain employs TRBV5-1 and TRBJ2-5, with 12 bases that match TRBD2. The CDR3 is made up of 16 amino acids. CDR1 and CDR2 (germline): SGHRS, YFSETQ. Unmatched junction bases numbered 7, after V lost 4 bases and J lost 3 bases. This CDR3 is CASSTGLAGTKETQYF. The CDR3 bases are TGCGCCAGCAGCACGGGACTAGCGGGTACCAAAGAGACCCAGTACTTC.

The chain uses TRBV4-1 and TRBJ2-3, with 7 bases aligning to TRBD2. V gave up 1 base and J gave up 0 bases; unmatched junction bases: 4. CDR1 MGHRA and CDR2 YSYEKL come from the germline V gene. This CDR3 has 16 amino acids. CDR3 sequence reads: CASSQGGRASTDTQYF. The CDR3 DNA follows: TGCGCCAGCAGCCAAGGGGGGAGGGCTAGCACAGATACGCAGTATTTT.

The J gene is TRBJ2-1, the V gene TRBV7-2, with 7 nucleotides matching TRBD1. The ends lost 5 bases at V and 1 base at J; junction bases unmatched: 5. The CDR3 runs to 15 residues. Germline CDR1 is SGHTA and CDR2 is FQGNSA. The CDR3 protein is CASSEQGLSYNEQFF. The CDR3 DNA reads TGTGCCAGCAGCGAACAGGGGTTATCCTACAATGAGCAGTTCTTC.

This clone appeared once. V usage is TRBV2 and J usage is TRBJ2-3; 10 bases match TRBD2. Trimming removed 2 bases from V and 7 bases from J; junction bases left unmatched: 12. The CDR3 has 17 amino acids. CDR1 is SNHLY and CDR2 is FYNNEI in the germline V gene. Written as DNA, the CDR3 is TGTGCCAGCAGTGAATTTGGGTGGACTAGCGGCCTGCATACGCAGTATTTT. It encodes CASSEFGWTSGLHTQYF.

The CDR3 nucleotides are TGTGCCAGCAGCTTAGCGGGACTTAGCACAGATACGCAGTATTTT. Encoded protein: CASSLAGLSTDTQYF. V usage is TRBV7-2 and J usage is TRBJ2-3, with D possibly matching TRBD2 (6 bases). Trimming took off 0 bases at V and 0 bases at J, with 7 bases between the two ends. CDR1 is SGHTA, CDR2 FQGNSA, per germline. The CDR3 has 15 amino acids.

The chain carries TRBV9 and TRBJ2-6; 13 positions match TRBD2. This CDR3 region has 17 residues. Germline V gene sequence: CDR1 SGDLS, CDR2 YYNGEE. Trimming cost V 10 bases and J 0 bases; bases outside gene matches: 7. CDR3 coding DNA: TGTGCCCCCGGGACTAGCGGGACCCTCTCTGGGGCCAACGTCCTGACTTTC. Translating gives CAPGTSGTLSGANVLTF.

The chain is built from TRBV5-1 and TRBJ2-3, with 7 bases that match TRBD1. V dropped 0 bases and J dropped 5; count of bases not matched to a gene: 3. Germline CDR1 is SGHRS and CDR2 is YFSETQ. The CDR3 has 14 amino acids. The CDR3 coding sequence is TGCGCCAGCAGCTTGGTACAGGGGCGAGATACGCAGTATTTT. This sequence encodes CASSLVQGRDTQYF.

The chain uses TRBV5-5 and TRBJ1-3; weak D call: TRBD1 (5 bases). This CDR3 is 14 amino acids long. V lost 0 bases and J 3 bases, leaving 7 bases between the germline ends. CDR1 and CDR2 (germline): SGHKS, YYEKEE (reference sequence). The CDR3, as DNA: TGTGCCAGCAGCTTGGTAGGGGATGGAAACACCATATATTTT. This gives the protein CASSLVGDGNTIYF.

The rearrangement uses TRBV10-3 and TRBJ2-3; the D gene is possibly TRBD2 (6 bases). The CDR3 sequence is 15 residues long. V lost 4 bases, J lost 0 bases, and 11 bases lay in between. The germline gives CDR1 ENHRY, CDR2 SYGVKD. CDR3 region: CAISVSGVSTDTQYF. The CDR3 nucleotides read TGTGCCATCAGTGTTAGCGGAGTTAGCACAGATACGCAGTATTTT.

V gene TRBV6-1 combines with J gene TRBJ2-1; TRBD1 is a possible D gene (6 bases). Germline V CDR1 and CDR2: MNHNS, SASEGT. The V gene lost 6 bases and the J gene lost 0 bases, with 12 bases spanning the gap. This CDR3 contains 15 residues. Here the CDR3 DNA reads TGTGCCAGCAGCCGAGACAGGAGCTCCTACAATGAGCAGTTCTTC. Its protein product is CASSRDRSSYNEQFF.

CDR3 nucleotide sequence: TGTGCCAGCAGCGTACAGGGGTCGAGTTCTGAAAAACTGTTTTTT. The encoded protein is CASSVQGSSSEKLFF. This chain connects TRBV7-9 to TRBJ1-4, with 7 nucleotides matching TRBD1. V was clipped by 5 bases and J by 7 bases; unmatched bases: 10. Germline V gene data show CDR1 as SEHNR and CDR2 as FQNEAQ (reference sequence). The CDR3 totals 15 residues.

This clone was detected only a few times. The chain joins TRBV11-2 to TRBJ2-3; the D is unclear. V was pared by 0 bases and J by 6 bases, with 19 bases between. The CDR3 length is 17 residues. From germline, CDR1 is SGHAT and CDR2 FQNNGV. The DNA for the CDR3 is TGTGCCAGCAGCTTAGATACGGAGACCCCCGCGGCGGATACGCAGTATTTT. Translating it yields CASSLDTETPAADTQYF.

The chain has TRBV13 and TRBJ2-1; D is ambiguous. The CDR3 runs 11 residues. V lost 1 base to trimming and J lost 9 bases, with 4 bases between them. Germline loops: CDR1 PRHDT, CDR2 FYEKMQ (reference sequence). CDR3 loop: CASSLAGEQFF. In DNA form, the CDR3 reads TGTGCCAGCAGCTTAGCGGGTGAGCAGTTCTTC.

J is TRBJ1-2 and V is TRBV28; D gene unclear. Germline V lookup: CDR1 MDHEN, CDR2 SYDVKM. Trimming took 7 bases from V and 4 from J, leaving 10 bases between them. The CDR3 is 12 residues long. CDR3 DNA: TGTGCCAGCACGGAGACGGTCTATGGCTACACCTTC. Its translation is CASTETVYGYTF.

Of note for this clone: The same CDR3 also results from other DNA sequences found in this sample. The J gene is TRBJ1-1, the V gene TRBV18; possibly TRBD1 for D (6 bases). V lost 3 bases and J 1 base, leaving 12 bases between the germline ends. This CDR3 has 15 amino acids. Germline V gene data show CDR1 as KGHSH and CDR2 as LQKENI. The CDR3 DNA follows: TGTGCCAGCTCACCGACAGGAGGAGGGAACACTGAAGCTTTCTTT. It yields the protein CASSPTGGGNTEAFF.